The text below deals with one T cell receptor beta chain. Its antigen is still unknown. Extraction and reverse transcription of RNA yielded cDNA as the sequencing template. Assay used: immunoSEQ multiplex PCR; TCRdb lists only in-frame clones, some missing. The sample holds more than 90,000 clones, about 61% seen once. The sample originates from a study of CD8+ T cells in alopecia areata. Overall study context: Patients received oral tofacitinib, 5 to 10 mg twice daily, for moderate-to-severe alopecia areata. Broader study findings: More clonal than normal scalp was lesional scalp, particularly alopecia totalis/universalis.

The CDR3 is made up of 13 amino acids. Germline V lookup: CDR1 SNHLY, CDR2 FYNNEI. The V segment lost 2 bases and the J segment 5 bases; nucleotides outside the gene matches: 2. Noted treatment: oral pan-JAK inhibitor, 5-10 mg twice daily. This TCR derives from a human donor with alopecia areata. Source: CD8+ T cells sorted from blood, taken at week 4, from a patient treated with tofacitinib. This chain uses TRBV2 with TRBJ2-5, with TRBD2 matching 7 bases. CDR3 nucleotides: TGTGCCAGCAGTGAAAAACTAGCGGAGACCCAGTACTTC. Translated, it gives CASSEKLAETQYF.